One TCR beta chain is described in this entry. Antigen unknown. The sample originates from a study of T cell responses to AZD1222 COVID-19 vaccine. Findings and caveats of the study: Repertoires were collected only later (after the peak T cell response had occurred). Just a handful of AZD1222 recipients were seropositive at baseline.

Here immunoSEQ multiplex PCR was the method, and the copy in TCRdb shows in-frame clones only, minus some. The data contain about 180,000 clones, around 88% of them seen just once; the ten biggest clones take up about 0.53%. CDR3 length: 19 amino acids. Germline CDR1 is LGHDT and CDR2 is YNNKEL (reference sequence). The trim removed 4 bases at V and 0 bases at J, leaving 15 bases unmatched. Here the sequenced sample was peripheral blood, taken on day 0 of AZD1222 vaccination. The clonotype comes from an adult in good health. This chain links TRBV3-1 (or the pseudogene TRBV3-2) with TRBJ2-7, with 10 nucleotides matching TRBD2. CDR3 sequence reads: CASSPSKSAGGTHSYEQYF. In nucleotides, the CDR3 is TGTGCCAGCAGCCCGAGTAAGTCAGCGGGGGGGACTCACTCCTACGAGCAGTACTTC.